This entry describes one T cell receptor (beta chain). Its antigen remains unidentified. The data belong to a study of PD-1 blockade in classical Hodgkin lymphoma. Study results and limitations: Lower baseline TCR diversity was reported for newly diagnosed patients than for healthy donors.

The CDR3 is 17 amino acids. Germline trimming cut 5 bases from V and 3 bases from J; bases unmatched to any gene: 11. The V gene's germline CDR1 is SEHNR and CDR2 FQNEAQ (reference sequence). Using immunoSEQ multiplex PCR, the repertoire was profiled, and TCRdb retains in-frame clones only, with some absent. This sample carries about 13,000 clones, roughly 92% of them seen once, and the ten largest clones take about 20%. All trial patients relapsed after autologous stem cell transplantation. V and J are TRBV7-9 and TRBJ2-1; the match to TRBD2 covers 9 bases. This sample comprised peripheral blood mononuclear cells (PBMCs), obtained at baseline. This clonotype was obtained from a human donor with classical Hodgkin lymphoma. CDR3 bases: TGTGCCAGCAGCCCACCGCCGCGGGAGGGCCGCTACAATGAGCAGTTCTTC. Its protein is CASSPPPREGRYNEQFF.